One and the same sample provided the 16 T cell receptor beta chains below, sequenced in a study of T cell responses to AZD1222 COVID-19 vaccine. Method: immunoSEQ multiplex PCR; TCRdb's copy keeps in-frame clones and lacks some. The sample holds tens of thousands of clones; around 90% are singletons and the top ten take roughly 14%. The sequencing here drew on peripheral blood, taken on day 0 of AZD1222 vaccination. The receptor set was obtained from an adult in good health.

The chain carries TRBV5-4 and TRBJ2-7; 11 positions match TRBD2. From germline, CDR1 is SGHNT and CDR2 YYREEE (reference sequence). There are 14 residues in the CDR3. The J segment lost 4 bases and the V segment lost 4 bases, leaving 4 bases of the junction unmatched. Here the CDR3 reads CASSRGLADYEQYF. The CDR3 nucleotides read TGTGCCAGCAGCCGGGGACTAGCGGATTACGAGCAGTACTTC.

The genes are TRBV5-1 and TRBJ2-7, with D possibly matching TRBD1 (5 bases). The CDR3 covers 12 residues. The V and J ends lost 4 bases and 6 bases respectively, with 11 bases between them. The germline CDR1 and CDR2 sequences are SGHRS and YFSETQ. The CDR3 sequence is CASSMAGLEQYF. Here the CDR3 DNA reads TGCGCCAGCAGCATGGCAGGGCTCGAGCAGTACTTC.

The chain is built from TRBV28 and TRBJ1-4, with D uncertain. This CDR3 region has 17 residues. The V gene lost 4 bases and the J gene lost 0 bases, with 15 bases spanning the gap. Germline loops: CDR1 MDHEN, CDR2 SYDVKM. CDR3 residues: CASSSFRQSATNEKLFF. CDR3 coding DNA: TGTGCCAGCAGTTCCTTCCGGCAGTCTGCAACTAATGAAAAACTGTTTTTT.

This chain joins TRBV14 and TRBJ2-7, with 12 bases matching TRBD2. Trimming took 1 base from V and 6 from J; bases not matched to a gene: 10. Germline V gene lookup returns CDR1 SGHDN and CDR2 FVKESK. The length of the CDR3 is 17 residues. The CDR3 sequence is CASSQGTLAGGLREQYF. CDR3 sequence (DNA): TGTGCCAGCAGCCAAGGAACCCTAGCGGGAGGGCTTCGCGAGCAGTACTTC. Filled out from reference TRBV14 and TRBJ2-7, the complete variable domain reads EAGVTQFPSHSVIEKGQTVTLRCDPISGHDNLYWYRRVMGKEIKFLLHFVKESKQDESGMPNNRFLAERTGGTYSTLKVQPAELEDSGVYFCASSQGTLAGGLREQYFGPGTRLTVT.

V and J are TRBV7-2 and TRBJ2-4, with D unresolved. Trimming left V 6 bases short and J 2 bases short, with 14 bases between. The CDR3 spans 15 residues. Germline V gives CDR1 SGHTA, CDR2 FQGNSA. CDR3 sequence: CASSFTGGTKNIQYF. CDR3 nucleotide sequence: TGTGCCAGCAGTTTTACTGGTGGCACCAAAAACATTCAGTACTTC.

This rearrangement joins TRBV30 to TRBJ2-5; tentatively, D is TRBD1 (5 bases). Deletions cut 1 base from V and 7 bases from J, with 13 bases between. The CDR3 runs to 13 residues. Germline CDR1 is GTSNPN and CDR2 is SVGIG (reference sequence). The CDR3 here is CAWSGYQRGTQYF. CDR3 coding DNA: TGTGCCTGGAGTGGGTATCAAAGGGGGACCCAGTACTTC.

This rearrangement joins TRBV6-5 to TRBJ1-1; D remains unclear. This CDR3 spans 13 amino acids. V lost 10 bases and J lost 1, with 13 bases in between. In germline, CDR1 is MNHEY, CDR2 SVGAGI. CDR3 sequence: CATHRRGNTEAFF. DNA of the CDR3: TGTGCCACCCACAGACGGGGGAACACTGAAGCTTTCTTT.

V usage is TRBV2 and J usage is TRBJ1-4; D possibly corresponds to TRBD1 (5 bases). This CDR3 is 14 amino acids long. Germline V gene lookup returns CDR1 SNHLY and CDR2 FYNNEI. Trimming removed 4 bases at V and 8 bases at J, with 14 bases between. CDR3 sequence: CASSGVGQKEKLFF. The CDR3, as DNA: TGTGCCAGCAGTGGGGTGGGGCAGAAGGAAAAACTGTTTTTT.

The rearrangement joins TRBV30 to TRBJ2-2, with 7 bases identical to TRBD1. The CDR3 covers 12 residues. V lost 5 bases, J lost 10 bases, and 7 bases stayed unmatched. Germline CDR1 reads GTSNPN; CDR2 reads SVGIG (reference sequence). The CDR3 spells CAWDREDAELFF. In DNA, the CDR3 is TGTGCCTGGGACAGGGAAGATGCGGAGCTGTTTTTT.

The V gene is TRBV6-5, the J gene TRBJ1-5, with D unresolved. This CDR3 has 11 amino acids. Per the germline V gene, CDR1 is MNHEY and CDR2 is SVGAGI. The CDR3 DNA reads as TGTGCTCCCGGGGTCAATCAGCCCCAGCATTTT. Its translation: CAPGVNQPQHF.

The V and J genes are TRBV27 and TRBJ2-3, with 8 bases lining up with TRBD1. The CDR3 is made up of 15 amino acids. After removal of 6 bases from V and 2 bases from J, the junction contained 7 bases not matched to a gene. Germline V gene lookup returns CDR1 MNHEY and CDR2 SMNVEV (reference sequence). CDR3 loop: CASSTTGDVTDTQYF. The CDR3 DNA follows: TGTGCCAGCAGCACGACAGGGGACGTCACAGATACGCAGTATTTT.

V usage is TRBV6-5 and J usage is TRBJ1-5; D is uncertain. V dropped 3 bases and J dropped 2 bases, with 8 bases sitting between them. The CDR3 loop spans 14 amino acids. Germline V gene data show CDR1 as MNHEY and CDR2 as SVGAGI. The CDR3 sequence: CASSYNYGNQPQHF. The CDR3 DNA sequence: TGTGCCAGCAGTTATAATTACGGCAATCAGCCCCAGCATTTT.

This clone was recorded once. The genes are TRBV11-3 and TRBJ1-4; D remains ambiguous. The CDR3 extends over 15 amino acids. Trimming left V 4 bases short and J 0 bases short, with 9 bases between. Germline V gene data show CDR1 as SGHNT and CDR2 as YENEEA. CDR3 nucleotides: TGTGCCAGCAGCTACGCAAGCGCAACTAATGAAAAACTGTTTTTT. Encoded protein: CASSYASATNEKLFF.

This clone has more than one count but fewer than ten. V and J are TRBV11-1 and TRBJ2-7, with 13 bases fitting TRBD2. Germline trimming cut 7 bases from V and 4 bases from J; bases unmatched to any gene: 4. CDR3 size: 14 residues. Germline CDR1 SGHAT, CDR2 FQDESV (reference sequence). The CDR3 loop reads CASTSTSGRYEQYF. In DNA, the CDR3 is TGTGCCAGCACGTCGACTAGCGGGAGGTACGAGCAGTACTTC.

Only a few counts were recorded for this clone. CDR3 DNA sequence: TGCGCCAGCAGCCCATTACAGGGTCCGGAGGAAAAACTGTTTTTT. It codes for CASSPLQGPEEKLFF. The rearrangement links TRBV4-3 to TRBJ1-4; D might be TRBD1 (6 bases). The CDR3 length is 15 residues. Germline-derived CDR1 and CDR2 are LGHNA and YSLEER. V lost 4 bases to trimming and J lost 8 bases, with 17 bases between them.

This clone occurred a few times. The V gene is TRBV5-4, the J gene TRBJ2-5; D is possibly TRBD2 (6 bases). The CDR3 extends over 15 amino acids. V lost 0 bases and J 6 bases, leaving 15 bases between the germline ends. Germline loops: CDR1 SGHNT, CDR2 YYREEE (reference sequence). CDR3 sequence: CASSLAGTGVKTQYF. CDR3 nucleotide sequence: TGTGCCAGCAGCTTGGCCGGGACGGGAGTTAAGACCCAGTACTTC.